This T cell receptor beta chain comes out of a study of monozygotic twins with inflammatory bowel disease. Germline-derived CDR1 and CDR2 are SGHTA and FQGNSA. The CDR3 has 15 residues. TCRdb re-analyzed the 5' RACE reads; it lists each CDR3 protein once, without DNA. The table lists 300,000 to 450,000 distinct CDR3 sequences, with 2% to 3% in the top ten. Sequenced material: blood. This clonotype was sampled from a human donor with ulcerative colitis or Crohn's disease, or a healthy co-twin of an affected twin (not recorded which). This chain links TRBV7-2 with TRBJ2-7; TCRdb designates TRBD1, a call that cannot be tested without DNA. The CDR3 here is CASSLGGTVSYEQYF.